The present T cell receptor beta chain was sequenced within a study of blood T cell dynamics during melanoma immunotherapy. Study-wide background: First-line therapy was either pembrolizumab or nivolumab with ipilimumab for metastatic melanoma. Broader study findings: Whether repertoire-driving clones were melanoma-specific could not be determined.

The CDR3 runs 15 residues. CDR1 and CDR2 (germline): SEHNR, FQNEAQ (reference sequence). Trimming took off 1 base at V and 0 bases at J, with 9 bases between the two ends. Concerning this clone: Its matching antigen is unknown.

Using immunoSEQ multiplex PCR, the repertoire was profiled, and TCRdb retains in-frame clones only, with some absent. The sample records some 20,000 clones, about 85% being singletons. This sample's time point: week 3, after first cycle of checkpoint inhibitor. Sampling occurred pretreatment (T0) and at week 3 (W3), after cycle one of checkpoint blockade. Response was assessed by RECIST 1.1 at 12 weeks, except a couple of rapid progressors. The TCR sequence derives from a human donor with melanoma. The rearrangement uses TRBV7-9 and TRBJ1-2; weak D call: TRBD1 (6 bases). This material consisted of blood, taken from a patient treated with checkpoint blockade. Here the CDR3 DNA reads TGTGCCAGCAGCTTAGGGGCAGGGGCTAACTATGGCTACACCTTC. Translating gives CASSLGAGANYGYTF. Based on the CDR3 plus reference TRBV7-9 and TRBJ1-2, the full variable domain is DTGVSQNPRHKITKRGQNVTFRCDPISEHNRLYWYRQTLGQGPEFLTYFQNEAQLEKSRLLSDRFSAERPKGSFSTLEIQRTEQGDSAMYLCASSLGAGANYGYTFGSGTRLTVV.